Listed below are T cell receptor beta chains from one sample, sequenced in a study of T cell responses to AZD1222 COVID-19 vaccine. TCRdb keeps only in-frame clones here, not all; method: immunoSEQ multiplex PCR. Seen here are about 120,000 clones, 88% observed once, and the top ten hold 3.5%. The sample in question was peripheral blood, obtained 28 days after the second AZD1222 dose. These receptors originate from an adult who received the AZD1222 COVID-19 vaccine. The CDR3 runs from the conserved cysteine through the conserved F or W. The D gene is left open where the match is weak. Clone size is not always given. Where it is, it says once, few, many or a class for expanded clones.

few	TRBD1	TRBJ2-7	TRBV3-1/TRBV3-2	TGTGCCAGCAGCAGGGGACAGGCGGACCCCTACGAGCAGTACTTC	CASSRGQADPYEQYF
few	-	TRBJ1-2	TRBV29-1	TGCAGCGTTGCGGAGGGATGGTATGGCTACACCTTC	CSVAEGWYGYTF
-	-	TRBJ1-2	TRBV4-3	TGCGCCAGCAGCCAAGCCCAAACAGGAGCTAACTATGGCTACACCTTC	CASSQAQTGANYGYTF
-	-	TRBJ2-5	TRBV7-7	TGTGCCGGCAGCTTAATGGGTGGGGAGACCCAGTACTTC	CAGSLMGGETQYF
-	-	TRBJ1-1	TRBV10-3	TGTGCCACCCGGGGTACAGGCTTGAACACTGAAGCTTTCTTT	CATRGTGLNTEAFF
-	TRBD1	TRBJ2-1	TRBV6-5	TGTGCCAGCAGTTTCGGGACAGGGCGCATGGAGCAGTTCTTC	CASSFGTGRMEQFF
-	-	TRBJ2-5	TRBV1	TGCACCAGCAGCCAAGGACAGGGTGGTCAAGAGACCCAGTACTTC	CTSSQGQGGQETQYF
-	-	TRBJ2-1	TRBV30	TGTGCCTGGAGTTCCCAGAGGAATGAGCAGTTCTTC	CAWSSQRNEQFF
-	-	TRBJ2-1	TRBV7-2	TGTGCCAGCAGCTTATATCAGCGTAATGAGCAGTTCTTC	CASSLYQRNEQFF
once	-	TRBJ1-2	TRBV15	TGTGCCACCAGCGGACAGACAGTCTATGGCTACACCTTC	CATSGQTVYGYTF
-	-	TRBJ1-2	TRBV7-9	TGTGCCAGCAGCTATGGGGCGGGAGGCTACACCTTC	CASSYGAGGYTF
-	TRBD2	TRBJ2-7	TRBV5-1	TGCGCCAGCAGCTGGGACGAGGCGGGGGGGACCTACGAGCAGTACTTC	CASSWDEAGGTYEQYF
-	-	TRBJ1-1	TRBV4-3	TGCGCCAGCAGCCAAGAGGCCGTGGGGGGATTGAACACTGAAGCTTTCTTT	CASSQEAVGGLNTEAFF
-	-	TRBJ1-2	TRBV10-1	TGCGCCAGCAGTGAATTTGGCCATGGGGACTATGGCTACACCTTC	CASSEFGHGDYGYTF
-	-	TRBJ1-4	TRBV5-1	TGCGCCAGCAGCTTGGTGGACGGGGCGGCTAATGAAAAACTGTTTTTT	CASSLVDGAANEKLFF
-	-	TRBJ2-4	TRBV4-2	TGTGCCAGCAGCCAACTAACTACCGAGAAAAACATTCAGTACTTC	CASSQLTTEKNIQYF
-	-	TRBJ2-7	TRBV5-6	TGTGCCAGCAGTTCAAGGACAGTTGGCGAGCAGTACTTC	CASSSRTVGEQYF
many	TRBD2	TRBJ2-7	TRBV7-2	TGTGCCAGCAGCGTAGCGGGGTACTACTCCTACGAGCAGTACTTC	CASSVAGYYSYEQYF
-	TRBD2	TRBJ2-7	TRBV4-1	TGCGCCAGCAGCCAGGGACTAGATTCCCGTCCCGAGCAGTACTTC	CASSQGLDSRPEQYF
-	-	TRBJ1-5	TRBV4-3	TGCGCCAGCAGCCAAGTGGCAGGGAGCAATCAGCCCCAGCATTTT	CASSQVAGSNQPQHF
-	TRBD1	TRBJ1-1	TRBV4-1	TGCGCCAGCAGTAGACAGGGGGGTCACACTGAAGCTTTCTTT	CASSRQGGHTEAFF
-	-	TRBJ2-3	TRBV7-2	TGTGCCAGCAGCTTTCTTCCGGGGGTGGGTGGAGATACGCAGTATTTT	CASSFLPGVGGDTQYF
once	TRBD2	TRBJ2-1	TRBV4-1	TGCGCCAGCAGCCAAGATATCCCTACTAGCGGAAACTACAATGAGCAGTTCTTC	CASSQDIPTSGNYNEQFF
-	-	TRBJ1-2	TRBV2	TGTGCCAGCAGTGATGTTCGGGGATTCGGCTATGGCTACACCTTC	CASSDVRGFGYGYTF
-	-	TRBJ2-7	TRBV3-1/TRBV3-2	TGTGCCAGCAGCCGAAACTACGAGCAGTACTTC	CASSRNYEQYF
-	-	TRBJ1-2	TRBV7-2	TGTGCCAGCAGCTTAGCTTCCAGGGTCGACTATGGCTACACCTTC	CASSLASRVDYGYTF
-	-	TRBJ2-5	TRBV19	TGTGCCAGTAGTTCGCCGGGACCCAGGTTAGAGACCCAGTACTTC	CASSSPGPRLETQYF
-	-	TRBJ2-3	TRBV5-1	TGCGCCAGCAGCTTGGATGGGGATAAGACAGATACGCAGTATTTT	CASSLDGDKTDTQYF
-	-	TRBJ1-5	TRBV28	TGTGCCAGCAGTCGTCCTCCGCTGGGTAGCAATCAGCCCCAGCATTTT	CASSRPPLGSNQPQHF
once	-	TRBJ1-2	TRBV5-1	TGCGCCAGCAGCTTGGATGACAGTAACTATGGCTACACCTTC	CASSLDDSNYGYTF
-	-	TRBJ1-5	TRBV7-2	TGTGCCAGCAGCTTACGGGGGAATCAGCCCCAGCATTTT	CASSLRGNQPQHF
-	TRBD2	TRBJ2-7	TRBV11-1	TGTGCCAGCAGCCTAACGGGACTAGAATTCTACGAGCAGTACTTC	CASSLTGLEFYEQYF
-	-	TRBJ2-7	TRBV7-2	TGTGCCAGCAGCGAGAGGGAAGGAGTTTCCTACGAGCAGTACTTC	CASSEREGVSYEQYF
once	-	TRBJ2-3	TRBV19	TGTGCCAGTAGTAACCCGGGACGGCGGCAGTATTTT	CASSNPGRRQYF
-	TRBD2	TRBJ2-7	TRBV18	TGTGCCAGCTCACTAGTAGCGGGGGGGCCCTCCTACGAGCAGTACTTC	CASSLVAGGPSYEQYF
-	-	TRBJ1-1	TRBV10-3	TGTGCCATCAGTGACTTGGCAGGGAACACTGAAGCTTTCTTT	CAISDLAGNTEAFF
-	-	TRBJ2-7	TRBV7-2	TGTGCCAGCAGCTTAGGCGGCATGGGCCACTACGAGCAGTACTTC	CASSLGGMGHYEQYF
-	TRBD1	TRBJ1-2	TRBV5-1	TGCGCCAGCAGGCTGCGGACAGGGGGCGAGGTCTATGGCTACACCTTC	CASRLRTGGEVYGYTF
-	-	TRBJ1-5	TRBV25-1	TGTGCCAGCAGTGAACCAGGGAATCAGCCCCAGCATTTT	CASSEPGNQPQHF
few	-	TRBJ1-6	TRBV28	TGTGCCAGCAGTGCCGCTGGGGATTCCTATAATTCACCCCTCCACTTT	CASSAAGDSYNSPLHF
once	-	TRBJ2-5	TRBV18	TGTGCCAGCTCACTAACGCCCCGAGAGACCCAGTACTTC	CASSLTPRETQYF
-	-	TRBJ1-1	TRBV30	TGTGCCTGGAAGGAAGGTAGGGCGGAGAGTTTGAACACTGAAGCTTTCTTT	CAWKEGRAESLNTEAFF
-	-	TRBJ2-3	TRBV7-2	TGTGCCAGCAGCTTACGCGACCAGGCAGATACGCAGTATTTT	CASSLRDQADTQYF
-	TRBD1	TRBJ1-4	TRBV5-5	TGTGCCAGCAGACGGACAGGGGGCCGAATCAATTCTAATGAAAAACTGTTTTTT	CASRRTGGRINSNEKLFF
-	TRBD1	TRBJ1-5	TRBV2	TGTGCCAGCCGGGACAGTAGCAATCAGCCCCAGCATTTT	CASRDSSNQPQHF
-	-	TRBJ1-5	TRBV9	TGTGCCAGCAGCGTAGGGTCAGGGATCCAGCCCCAGCATTTT	CASSVGSGIQPQHF
-	-	TRBJ2-4	TRBV4-1	TGCGCCAGCAGCCAAGATCAAGAGAGTCTAGCCAAAAACATTCAGTACTTC	CASSQDQESLAKNIQYF
-	TRBD2	TRBJ2-3	TRBV29-1	TGCAGCGTTGACGGACTAGCGGGAGGCACAGATACGCAGTATTTT	CSVDGLAGGTDTQYF